The 18 T cell receptor beta chains reported below all come from one sample, sequenced in a study of graft-versus-host responses after intestinal transplantation. The data were produced by immunoSEQ multiplex PCR, yet TCRdb's version contains in-frame clones alone and is incomplete. The table has 30,000 to 40,000 clones, 75% to 90% seen once. The sample in question was PBMCs, obtained more than 950 days after transplant. The receptors shown here come from a human patient who received an intestinal transplant, so some T cells may come from the graft donor.

This clone came up once. The chain employs TRBV18 and TRBJ1-1, with 9 bases identical to TRBD1. With V trimmed by 5 bases and J by 4 bases, 8 bases remained unmatched. Germline V lookup: CDR1 KGHSH, CDR2 LQKENI. The CDR3 length is 15 residues. CDR3 coding DNA: TGTGCCAGCTCAACTGGACAGGGGCTGGGCACTGAAGCTTTCTTT. Protein: CASSTGQGLGTEAFF.

V usage is TRBV4-1 and J usage is TRBJ2-3, with TRBD1 matching over 8 bases. CDR3 length equals 15 residues. Per the germline V gene, CDR1 is MGHRA and CDR2 is YSYEKL. J was trimmed by 3 bases and V by 0 bases; bases with no gene match: 2. CDR3 amino acids: CASSQERTGTDTQYF. CDR3 nucleotide sequence: TGCGCCAGCAGCCAAGAGAGGACAGGGACAGATACGCAGTATTTT.

The J gene is TRBJ2-3, the V gene TRBV27; D unclear. CDR3 length equals 15 residues. The V end lost 1 base, the J end lost 0 bases, and 8 bases lay between the germline ends. Germline CDR1 MNHEY, CDR2 SMNVEV (reference sequence). The CDR3 reads CASSLYDSSTDTQYF. CDR3 nucleotide sequence: TGTGCCAGCAGTTTATATGACTCTAGCACAGATACGCAGTATTTT.

The chain has TRBV4-1 and TRBJ2-7; TRBD1 aligns across 7 bases. The V and J ends lost 1 base and 2 bases, in that order; junction bases with no gene match: 5. CDR3 length equals 15 residues. Germline values: CDR1 MGHRA, CDR2 YSYEKL. CDR3: CASSQAPGGAYEQYF. CDR3 sequence (DNA): TGCGCCAGCAGCCAAGCGCCAGGGGGAGCCTACGAGCAGTACTTC.

This sequence joins TRBV29-1 and TRBJ1-1; TRBD1 matches at 9 bases. The trim removed 0 bases at V and 8 bases at J, leaving 4 bases unmatched. The CDR3 has 13 amino acids. The germline CDR1 and CDR2 sequences are SQVTM and ANQGSEA. As DNA, the CDR3 is TGCAGCGTTGAAGATCCGGGACAGGGCGAAGCTTTCTTT. Residues: CSVEDPGQGEAFF.

The chain combines TRBV6-5 with TRBJ2-6, with TRBD1 matching 8 bases. The CDR3 spans 16 residues. Germline values: CDR1 MNHEY, CDR2 SVGAGI. Trimming removed 4 bases from V and 3 bases from J; junction bases left unmatched: 5. In DNA, the CDR3 is TGTGCCAGCAGTTCCTCAGGGGGCTATGGGGCCAACGTCCTGACTTTC. Its translation: CASSSSGGYGANVLTF.

The chain has TRBV5-1 and TRBJ1-3; D gene uncertain. V lost 5 bases, J lost 4 bases, and 16 bases lay in between. The CDR3 extends over 15 amino acids. Looked up from germline, CDR1 is SGHRS and CDR2 is YFSETQ. The CDR3 nucleotides are TGCGCCAGCAGGGCCGAGGGTAGAGGAGGAAACACCATATATTTT. This encodes CASRAEGRGGNTIYF.

V usage is TRBV7-9 and J usage is TRBJ1-2; 7 bases map to TRBD1. After removal of 1 base from V and 8 bases from J, the junction contained 4 bases not matched to a gene. CDR1 is SEHNR and CDR2 is FQNEAQ in the germline V gene (reference sequence). This CDR3 is 13 amino acids long. The DNA for the CDR3 is TGTGCCAGCAGCTTAGGACAGGGCCCGGGCTACACCTTC. It codes for CASSLGQGPGYTF.

The chain has TRBV4-2 and TRBJ1-1; D unresolved. V was pared by 6 bases and J by 3 bases, with 8 bases between. This CDR3 spans 12 amino acids. In germline, CDR1 is LGHNA, CDR2 YNFKEQ. The chain's CDR3 is CASSYSYTEAFF. The CDR3, as DNA: TGTGCCAGCAGTTACAGTTACACTGAAGCTTTCTTT.

The V call is TRBV27, the J call TRBJ2-6; 8 bases align to TRBD2. This CDR3 is built from 14 residues. Germline V gene sequence: CDR1 MNHEY, CDR2 SMNVEV (reference sequence). J was trimmed by 3 bases and V by 7 bases; bases with no gene match: 2. DNA for the CDR3: TGTGCCAGCACCCGGGAGGGTGGGGCCAACGTCCTGACTTTC. As protein: CASTREGGANVLTF.

The gene calls are TRBV19 and TRBJ2-5, with D perhaps matching TRBD1 (6 bases). CDR1 LNHDA and CDR2 SQIVND come from the germline V gene (reference sequence). Between the trimmed V and J ends, which lost 6 bases and 2 bases, there was a span of 10 bases. The CDR3 consists of 13 residues. DNA of the CDR3: TGTGCCAGTAGAAAGGACAGTCAAGAGACCCAGTACTTC. Amino acids: CASRKDSQETQYF.

The chain employs TRBV6-6 and TRBJ2-3; perhaps TRBD2 as D (6 bases). The germline CDR1 and CDR2 sequences are MNHNY and SVGAGI (reference sequence). V lost 6 bases and J lost 0, with 13 bases in between. The CDR3 runs 15 residues. This CDR3 is CASSLGLHSTDTQYF. The CDR3, as DNA: TGTGCCAGCAGCCTAGGACTACACAGCACAGATACGCAGTATTTT.

The chain combines TRBV19 with TRBJ2-7; D might be TRBD1 (6 bases). V lost 3 bases and J 2 bases, leaving 8 bases between the germline ends. The CDR3 runs to 13 residues. The germline CDR1 and CDR2 sequences are LNHDA and SQIVND (reference sequence). The CDR3 DNA reads as TGTGCCAGTAGTATGGGGACAACCTACGAGCAGTACTTC. This gives the protein CASSMGTTYEQYF.

In the case of this clone: Sequence at one end of the junction differs from germline and may be a read error. The chain is built from TRBV6-5 and TRBJ2-7; TRBD2 matches at 7 bases. Germline V gene lookup returns CDR1 MNHEY and CDR2 SVGAGI. The CDR3 loop spans 14 amino acids. CDR3 amino acids: CAISEAGESDEQYF. The CDR3 DNA reads as TGTGCCATCAGTGAGGCGGGGGAGTCTGACGAGCAGTACTTC.

The CDR3 spells CASSVEAVVVSYEQYF. CDR3 DNA: TGTGCCAGCAGCGTAGAAGCGGTAGTCGTCTCCTACGAGCAGTACTTC. The chain couples TRBV9 to TRBJ2-7; a possible D gene is TRBD2 (5 bases). Germline V gene data show CDR1 as SGDLS and CDR2 as YYNGEE. V lost 0 bases and J lost 0, with 13 bases in between. The CDR3 contains 16 residues.

This rearrangement joins TRBV5-4 to TRBJ2-1, with D possibly being TRBD2 (5 bases). The germline V gene encodes CDR1 SGHNT and CDR2 YYREEE (reference sequence). V was cut by 4 bases and J by 7 bases, with 18 bases left in between. The CDR3 is 15 residues long. CDR3 in amino acids: CASSPGGPFWNEQFF. Here the CDR3 DNA reads TGTGCCAGCAGCCCGGGCGGGCCTTTTTGGAATGAGCAGTTCTTC.

This clone was seen a few times. This chain uses TRBV28 with TRBJ2-5; the match to TRBD1 covers 7 bases. Per germline, CDR1 MDHEN and CDR2 SYDVKM. The CDR3 has 13 amino acids. V lost 6 bases and J lost 3; bases outside the gene matches: 4. This CDR3 is CASRTTGEETQYF. CDR3 DNA sequence: TGTGCCAGCAGAACCACAGGGGAAGAGACCCAGTACTTC.

The chain carries TRBV9 and TRBJ2-1; D is perhaps TRBD2 (6 bases). Germline CDR1 SGDLS, CDR2 YYNGEE. This CDR3 has 16 amino acids. V lost 0 bases, J lost 9 bases, and 19 bases lay in between. The CDR3: CASSVARATRVGEQFF. The CDR3 DNA sequence: TGTGCCAGCAGCGTAGCTCGTGCGACTAGGGTGGGTGAGCAGTTCTTC. The whole variable domain, remainder taken from reference TRBV9 and TRBJ2-1, is DSGVTQTPKHLITATGQRVTLRCSPRSGDLSVYWYQQSLDQGLQFLIQYYNGEERAKGNILERFSAQQFPDLHSELNLSSLELGDSALYFCASSVARATRVGEQFFGPGTRLTVL.